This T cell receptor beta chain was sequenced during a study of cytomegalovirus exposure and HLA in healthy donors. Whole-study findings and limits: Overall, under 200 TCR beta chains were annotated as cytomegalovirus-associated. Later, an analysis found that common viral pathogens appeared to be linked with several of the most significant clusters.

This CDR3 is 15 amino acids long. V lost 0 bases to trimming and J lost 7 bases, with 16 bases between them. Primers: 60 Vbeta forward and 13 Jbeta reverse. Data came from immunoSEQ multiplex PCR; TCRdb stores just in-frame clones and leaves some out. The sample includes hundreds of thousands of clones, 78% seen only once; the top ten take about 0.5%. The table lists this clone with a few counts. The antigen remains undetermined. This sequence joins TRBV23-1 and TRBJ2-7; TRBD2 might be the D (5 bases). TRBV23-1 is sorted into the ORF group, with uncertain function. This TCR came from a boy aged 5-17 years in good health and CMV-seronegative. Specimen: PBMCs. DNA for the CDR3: TGCGCCAGCAGTCAATCGTCGCGGGTTCGCGGGGAGCAGTACTTC. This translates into CASSQSSRVRGEQYF.